The present entry profiles one T cell receptor (beta chain) with its context. Authors' analysis steps: Researchers report that nucleated cell counts were estimated from reference gene primer amplification. This table comes from immunoSEQ multiplex PCR, and its TCRdb copy is limited to in-frame clones, with some not included. Clonal size and the V and J genes are those of that table, whereas D and trimming came from the DNA. The repertoire includes some 250,000 clones, about four fifths of them detected once, and around 3.3% sits in the top ten. These data originate in a study of blood T cell repertoires in COVID-19. Study-wide context: Acute-phase and convalescent COVID-19 samples originated in the United States, Italy and Spain.

The CDR3 covers 12 residues. Germline assignment: CDR1 MNHEY and CDR2 SMNVEV (reference sequence). V was clipped by 0 bases and J by 9 bases, with 6 bases between them. This sequence joins TRBV27 and TRBJ2-1; D is ambiguous. Sample: peripheral blood. The TCR sequence derives from a young woman with acute or convalescent COVID-19. CDR3 protein: CASSLSPGEQFF. Written as DNA, the CDR3 is TGTGCCAGCAGTTTATCCCCGGGTGAGCAGTTCTTC.